The source of this T cell receptor beta chain is a study of cytomegalovirus exposure and HLA in healthy donors. Findings and limits, study-wide: V- and J-gene trimming in TCR beta was tied to a missense DCLRE1C variant by an analysis performed later.

The ends were cut back, 0 bases at V and 1 base at J, with 3 bases in the middle. This CDR3 has 13 residues. Germline V gives CDR1 SGHAT, CDR2 FQNNGV. For this clone: The antigen remains undetermined.

The PCR contained 60 Vbeta and 13 Jbeta primers. Here immunoSEQ multiplex PCR was the method, and the copy in TCRdb shows in-frame clones only, minus some. The data hold approximately 210,000 clones, with over 70% observed a single time. The rearrangement links TRBV11-2 to TRBJ1-1, with unresolved D. Sequenced material: PBMCs. This sequence originates from a young man in good health and CMV-seronegative. CDR3 nucleotide sequence: TGTGCCAGCAGCTTAGACGGGAACACTGAAGCTTTCTTT. Its translation is CASSLDGNTEAFF.